The next 11 T cell receptor beta chains were all read from a single sample in a study of technical replicates of blood from a few donors. Repertoires were generated with immunoSEQ multiplex PCR, while TCRdb's copy carries only in-frame clones and drops some. The sample has around 63,000 clones, roughly 92% seen once; the top ten hold 4.3%. Sequenced material: PBMCs. The source of these receptors is a human donor in good health. Some clones in this sample may be carry-over from other donors' samples.

This clone occurred once. This sequence joins TRBV7-2 and TRBJ2-3; TRBD1 matches at 8 bases. In germline, CDR1 is SGHTA, CDR2 FQGNSA. Trimming removed 1 base from V and 4 bases from J; junction bases left unmatched: 4. This CDR3 contains 15 residues. The DNA of the CDR3 is TGTGCCAGCAGCTTAGGGGACAGGTCCTCAGATACGCAGTATTTT. Amino acids: CASSLGDRSSDTQYF.

V is TRBV6-4 and J is TRBJ2-1; TRBD2 agrees at 11 bases. The CDR3 length is 17 residues. Germline V lookup: CDR1 MRHNA, CDR2 SNTAGT. Trimming cost V 4 bases and J 0 bases; bases outside gene matches: 5. The CDR3 sequence is CASSGTSGGSSYNEQFF. CDR3 in DNA: TGTGCCAGCAGTGGAACTAGCGGGGGCTCCTCCTACAATGAGCAGTTCTTC.

The genes are TRBV6-5 and TRBJ2-3, with D perhaps TRBD2 (6 bases). V was shortened by 6 bases and J by 0 bases, with 13 bases between the two germline ends. CDR3 length: 15 amino acids. Germline CDR1 MNHEY, CDR2 SVGAGI. The CDR3 spells CASSRSGSSTDTQYF. CDR3 bases: TGTGCCAGCAGCCGTAGCGGATCTAGCACAGATACGCAGTATTTT.

A single count supports this clone. This chain links TRBV6-1 with TRBJ2-5; 8 bases map to TRBD2. Germline CDR1 MNHNS, CDR2 SASEGT. The CDR3 spans 16 residues. Trimming removed 3 bases from V and 5 bases from J; junction bases left unmatched: 11. DNA of the CDR3: TGTGCCAGCAGTGACACAAGACTAGCGCGGGGGGAGACCCAGTACTTC. Protein sequence: CASSDTRLARGETQYF.

V and J are TRBV18 and TRBJ1-1, with D possibly TRBD1 on 6 matching bases. Germline-derived CDR1 and CDR2 are KGHSH and LQKENI. With 6 bases removed from V and 0 bases from J, the gap between germline ends came to 20 bases. The CDR3 spans 17 residues. In nucleotides, the CDR3 is TGTGCCAGCTCGACCCAAGGGGGTTCAGAAATGAACACTGAAGCTTTCTTT. Its translation: CASSTQGGSEMNTEAFF.

This clone occurred once. The V gene is TRBV6-1, the J gene TRBJ2-5; 12 nucleotides align to TRBD2. Germline CDR1 MNHNS, CDR2 SASEGT. This CDR3 has 14 amino acids. Unmatched junction bases numbered 4, after V lost 7 bases and J lost 4 bases. The CDR3 spells CASTSGGAGETQYF. For the CDR3, the DNA is TGTGCCAGCACTAGCGGGGGGGCCGGAGAGACCCAGTACTTC.

This sequence joins TRBV2 and TRBJ1-3; D gene uncertain. Trimming stripped 10 bases from V and 0 bases from J, with 13 bases between. Germline CDR1 is SNHLY and CDR2 is FYNNEI. The CDR3 spans 14 residues. The CDR3 here is CAIPDTSSGNTIYF. As DNA, the CDR3 is TGTGCCATCCCTGACACCTCCTCTGGAAACACCATATATTTT.

This chain connects TRBV11-1 to TRBJ1-2; D is undetermined. CDR1 is SGHAT, CDR2 FQDESV, per germline (reference sequence). This CDR3 region has 13 residues. V lost 5 bases and J lost 3, with 10 bases in between. CDR3 sequence (DNA): TGTGCCAGCAGCGCAGAGGGTTACTATGGCTACACCTTC. Amino acid sequence: CASSAEGYYGYTF.

The chain combines TRBV7-9 with TRBJ2-3; TRBD1 matches at 10 bases. Losses at the gene ends were 1 base for V and 6 bases for J; bases not matched to a gene: 10. The CDR3 has 17 residues. Germline lookup yields CDR1 SEHNR and CDR2 FQNEAQ (reference sequence). The CDR3 bases are TGTGCCAGCAGCTTAGGGCCGGGACAGGGGCTTGTGGATACGCAGTATTTT. It encodes CASSLGPGQGLVDTQYF.

The chain recombines TRBV19 with TRBJ2-7; 9 nucleotides align to TRBD1. This CDR3 is built from 15 residues. The trim removed 5 bases at V and 0 bases at J, leaving 5 bases unmatched. Germline assignment: CDR1 LNHDA and CDR2 SQIVND (reference sequence). The CDR3 DNA sequence: TGTGCCAGTAGTTTCGGGACAGGGAGCTCCTACGAGCAGTACTTC. It is translated as CASSFGTGSSYEQYF. Full variable domain (rest looked up from reference TRBV19 and TRBJ2-7): DGGITQSPKYLFRKEGQNVTLSCEQNLNHDAMYWYRQDPGQGLRLIYYSQIVNDFQKGDIAEGYSVSREKKESFPLTVTSAQKNPTAFYLCASSFGTGSSYEQYFGPGTRLTVT.

The chain employs TRBV18 and TRBJ2-7; no firm D call. CDR3 length equals 12 residues. V dropped 3 bases and J dropped 2 bases, with 5 bases sitting between them. The germline CDR1 and CDR2 sequences are KGHSH and LQKENI. CDR3 DNA sequence: TGTGCCAGCTCACCTACTACCTACGAGCAGTACTTC. This translates into CASSPTTYEQYF.